These 30 T cell receptor beta chains were all obtained from the same sample, sequenced in a study of blood T cell repertoires in COVID-19. Assay used: immunoSEQ multiplex PCR; TCRdb lists only in-frame clones, some missing. The sample has 250,000 to 300,000 clones, 75% to 90% seen once. Material for sequencing was peripheral blood. Every receptor here comes from a woman aged 65 to 85 with COVID-19, enrolled during active disease.

This clone has a single count. The genes are TRBV5-1 and TRBJ2-3, with TRBD2 matching 16 bases. The CDR3 extends over 18 amino acids. The junction had 14 bases not matched to a gene; V was cut back by 9 bases and J by 4 bases. Germline V gives CDR1 SGHRS, CDR2 YFSETQ. In nucleotides, the CDR3 is TGCGCCACCCAGACGGGACTAGCGGGGGGGCGGAGCGCAGATACGCAGTATTTT. This gives the protein CATQTGLAGGRSADTQYF.

The rearrangement uses TRBV5-1 and TRBJ1-1; TRBD1 aligns across 7 bases. CDR1 SGHRS and CDR2 YFSETQ come from the germline V gene. The CDR3 is 16 amino acids. V gave up 4 bases and J gave up 2 bases; unmatched junction bases: 11. The chain's CDR3 is CASSPLQGGGNTEAFF. CDR3 in DNA: TGCGCCAGCAGCCCTTTGCAGGGGGGTGGCAACACTGAAGCTTTCTTT.

This clone has just one count. This chain uses TRBV5-1 with TRBJ2-1; D is perhaps TRBD2 (7 bases). The CDR3 is 16 residues long. V was trimmed by 4 bases and J by 4 bases, leaving 18 bases between them. CDR1 and CDR2 (germline): SGHRS, YFSETQ. The CDR3, as DNA: TGCGCCAGCAGCCTAAGACAGGCCGGGGGGTACAATGAGCAGTTCTTC. Encoded protein: CASSLRQAGGYNEQFF.

This chain connects TRBV28 to TRBJ1-3, with TRBD1 matching 9 bases. Germline V gene lookup returns CDR1 MDHEN and CDR2 SYDVKM. The CDR3 runs to 16 residues. The V and J ends lost 5 bases and 4 bases, in that order; junction bases with no gene match: 9. The CDR3 is CASSGFGQGSGNTIYF. The CDR3 DNA reads TGTGCCAGCAGTGGATTCGGACAGGGGTCCGGAAACACCATATATTTT.

V gene TRBV24-1 combines with J gene TRBJ2-7, with a weak D call TRBD1 (5 bases). With 3 bases removed from V and 4 bases from J, the gap between germline ends came to 12 bases. The CDR3 sequence is 14 residues long. Germline CDR1 is KGHDR and CDR2 is SFDVKD. CDR3 protein: CATSDAGNPYEQYF. The CDR3 nucleotides are TGTGCCACCAGTGATGCAGGGAACCCTTACGAGCAGTACTTC.

V gene TRBV7-2 combines with J gene TRBJ1-1; 8 nucleotides align to TRBD1. The ends lost 7 bases at V and 5 bases at J; junction bases unmatched: 6. CDR1 and CDR2 from the germline V gene are SGHTA and FQGNSA. The CDR3 is 13 residues long. The CDR3 sequence: CASNPRGRTEAFF. CDR3 in DNA: TGTGCCAGCAACCCCAGGGGGCGAACTGAAGCTTTCTTT.

The V and J genes are TRBV6-5 and TRBJ1-2; D is perhaps TRBD1 (5 bases). The CDR3 consists of 14 residues. Trimming removed 5 bases from V and 0 bases from J, with 10 bases in between. Germline V gene lookup returns CDR1 MNHEY and CDR2 SVGAGI. The CDR3, as DNA: TGTGCCAGCAGTAGGGCAGGGTCTAACTATGGCTACACCTTC. Encoded protein: CASSRAGSNYGYTF.

The rearrangement links TRBV5-8 to TRBJ2-5; 7 bases match TRBD2. Per germline, CDR1 SGHTS and CDR2 YDEGEE. V lost 0 bases, J lost 5 bases, and 7 bases stayed unmatched. This CDR3 is 15 amino acids long. The CDR3 spells CASSLEGSGVETQYF. The CDR3 bases are TGTGCCAGCAGCTTGGAGGGCAGCGGGGTTGAGACCCAGTACTTC.

V usage is TRBV19 and J usage is TRBJ1-2; weak D call: TRBD1 (5 bases). Trimming shortened V by 5 bases and J by 6 bases, and 13 bases separated the two germline ends. The CDR3 runs to 13 residues. Germline CDR1 LNHDA, CDR2 SQIVND (reference sequence). CDR3 bases: TGTGCCAGTAGTCCCCAGGGATGGAATGGCTACACCTTC. Translating gives CASSPQGWNGYTF. The full variable domain, with the rest looked up from reference TRBV19 and TRBJ1-2, is DGGITQSPKYLFRKEGQNVTLSCEQNLNHDAMYWYRQDPGQGLRLIYYSQIVNDFQKGDIAEGYSVSREKKESFPLTVTSAQKNPTAFYLCASSPQGWNGYTFGSGTRLTVV.

This chain connects TRBV25-1 to TRBJ2-7, with 9 bases aligning to TRBD1. Germline-derived CDR1 and CDR2 are MGHDK and SYGVNS. With V trimmed by 3 bases and J by 4 bases, 7 bases remained unmatched. The CDR3 runs to 15 residues. DNA of the CDR3: TGTGCCAGCAGTGACCCCTCCGGGACAGGGTACGAGCAGTACTTC. Translation gives CASSDPSGTGYEQYF.

The chain links TRBV21-1 to TRBJ1-2. TRBV21-1 has pseudogene status. The length of the CDR3 is 16 residues. The CDR3 sequence is CASSKVHGGRYYGYTF. CDR3 nucleotides: TGTGCCAGCAGCAAAGTTCACGGGGGAAGGTACTATGGCTACACCTTC.

This clone was counted a few times. CDR3 in amino acids: CASKEGHNSPLHF. CDR3 nucleotides: TGTGCCAGCAAGGAGGGACATAATTCACCCCTCCACTTT. The chain links TRBV2 to TRBJ1-6; the D gene is possibly TRBD1 (5 bases). The V end was cut by 7 bases, the J end by 5 bases, with 9 bases between. CDR3 length equals 13 residues. The germline V gene encodes CDR1 SNHLY and CDR2 FYNNEI.

As DNA, the CDR3 is TGTGCCAGCTCACCCGCCGGACAGACTGGAAACACCATATATTTT. Its protein product is CASSPAGQTGNTIYF. The rearrangement links TRBV18 to TRBJ1-3; D is perhaps TRBD1 (6 bases). V was trimmed by 3 bases and J by 2 bases, leaving 11 bases between them. Germline CDR1 KGHSH, CDR2 LQKENI. The CDR3 is made up of 15 amino acids. Full variable domain (rest looked up from reference TRBV18 and TRBJ1-3): NAGVMQNPRHLVRRRGQEARLRCSPMKGHSHVYWYRQLPEEGLKFMVYLQKENIIDESGMPKERFSAEFPKEGPSILRIQQVVRGDSAAYFCASSPAGQTGNTIYFGEGSWLTVV.

This chain joins TRBV4-2 and TRBJ1-2; D is unresolved. The CDR3 runs 13 residues. Trimming removed 6 bases at V and 4 bases at J, with 12 bases between. From germline, CDR1 is LGHNA and CDR2 YNFKEQ. In nucleotides, the CDR3 is TGTGCCAGCAGACCTTCGGCGGGCTATGGCTACACCTTC. Encoded protein: CASRPSAGYGYTF.

The rearrangement uses TRBV24-1 and TRBJ2-3; a possible D gene is TRBD1 (5 bases). The CDR3 totals 13 residues. V was clipped by 7 bases and J by 1 base, with 8 bases between them. Germline loops: CDR1 KGHDR, CDR2 SFDVKD. CDR3 sequence: CATRDTRTDTQYF. As DNA, the CDR3 is TGTGCCACCAGGGACACCCGCACAGATACGCAGTATTTT.

This clone has a handful of counts. The chain employs TRBV6-5 and TRBJ1-2; 11 bases line up with TRBD1. Trimming at V came to 5 bases and at J to 6 bases, leaving 5 bases not matched to a gene. The V gene's germline CDR1 is MNHEY and CDR2 SVGAGI. The CDR3 is 14 residues long. This chain's CDR3 is CASSRTGGLNGYTF. Here the CDR3 DNA reads TGTGCCAGCAGTCGGACAGGGGGCTTGAATGGCTACACCTTC.

The chain uses TRBV2 and TRBJ1-2; 7 nucleotides align to TRBD1. Germline lookup yields CDR1 SNHLY and CDR2 FYNNEI. This CDR3 is built from 17 residues. The V segment lost 6 bases and the J segment 4 bases; nucleotides outside the gene matches: 17. CDR3 in amino acids: CASSADRVPFLGYGYTF. Here the CDR3 DNA reads TGTGCCAGCAGCGCAGACAGGGTCCCCTTTTTGGGCTATGGCTACACCTTC.

This clone was detected a few times. The chain joins TRBV19 to TRBJ2-2; 12 bases match TRBD2. Trimming removed 8 bases from V and 0 bases from J; junction bases left unmatched: 1. The CDR3 contains 15 residues. The germline gives CDR1 LNHDA, CDR2 SQIVND (reference sequence). The CDR3 DNA follows: TGTGCCAGTGGACTAGCGGGGTCGAACACCGGGGAGCTGTTTTTT. Its translation is CASGLAGSNTGELFF. Based on the CDR3 plus reference TRBV19 and TRBJ2-2, the full variable domain is DGGITQSPKYLFRKEGQNVTLSCEQNLNHDAMYWYRQDPGQGLRLIYYSQIVNDFQKGDIAEGYSVSREKKESFPLTVTSAQKNPTAFYLCASGLAGSNTGELFFGEGSRLTVL.

The chain has TRBV25-1 and TRBJ1-5; 7 nucleotides agree with TRBD1. This CDR3 has 16 amino acids. Losses at the gene ends were 3 bases for V and 3 bases for J; bases not matched to a gene: 8. Germline CDR1 MGHDK, CDR2 SYGVNS. The chain's CDR3 is CASSDGDRDYNQPQHF. CDR3 in DNA: TGTGCCAGCAGTGACGGAGACAGGGATTACAATCAGCCCCAGCATTTT.

V is TRBV5-4 and J is TRBJ2-2; the D gene is possibly TRBD1 (5 bases). Trimming pared 4 bases from V and 6 bases from J, leaving 13 bases between. CDR3 length: 14 amino acids. Germline V gives CDR1 SGHNT, CDR2 YYREEE (reference sequence). The CDR3 region is CASSPPGIAGELFF. CDR3 bases: TGTGCCAGCAGCCCCCCAGGGATTGCCGGGGAGCTGTTTTTT.

This clone showed up just a few times. The V and J genes are TRBV29-1 and TRBJ1-2, with TRBD1 identical over 9 bases. V was pared by 6 bases and J by 9 bases, with 5 bases of the junction left unmatched. The CDR3 loop spans 11 amino acids. CDR1 SQVTM and CDR2 ANQGSEA come from the germline V gene. The CDR3 loop is CSVPGQGSYTF. DNA of the CDR3: TGCAGCGTGCCGGGACAGGGTAGCTACACCTTC.

This clone came up many times. The genes are TRBV19 and TRBJ2-7; 7 bases are a match to TRBD2. CDR1 is LNHDA and CDR2 is SQIVND in the germline V gene (reference sequence). The CDR3 is made up of 14 amino acids. The ends lost 4 bases at V and 1 base at J; junction bases unmatched: 4. CDR3 sequence (DNA): TGTGCCAGTAGTAGGGAGGGACTATCCTACGAGCAGTACTTC. Translated: CASSREGLSYEQYF. Full variable domain (remainder filled in from reference TRBV19 and TRBJ2-7): DGGITQSPKYLFRKEGQNVTLSCEQNLNHDAMYWYRQDPGQGLRLIYYSQIVNDFQKGDIAEGYSVSREKKESFPLTVTSAQKNPTAFYLCASSREGLSYEQYFGPGTRLTVT.

The rearrangement links TRBV5-8 to TRBJ1-1, with D possibly being TRBD1 (5 bases). Germline V gene lookup returns CDR1 SGHTS and CDR2 YDEGEE. This CDR3 region has 15 residues. With 4 bases removed from V and 2 bases from J, the gap between germline ends came to 15 bases. For the CDR3, the DNA is TGTGCCAGCAGCCGCCCCGGACACCGAAACACTGAAGCTTTCTTT. The encoded protein is CASSRPGHRNTEAFF.

This chain uses TRBV18 with TRBJ1-4; D gene ambiguous. This CDR3 has 13 amino acids. V lost 3 bases and J lost 7, with 9 bases in between. Germline CDR1 is KGHSH and CDR2 is LQKENI. CDR3 amino acids: CASSPGQSEKLFF. The CDR3 DNA is TGTGCCAGCTCACCTGGTCAGTCTGAAAAACTGTTTTTT.

This rearrangement joins TRBV7-9 to TRBJ1-5; D gene ambiguous. V lost 4 bases and J 4 bases, leaving 5 bases between the germline ends. Germline values: CDR1 SEHNR, CDR2 FQNEAQ (reference sequence). The CDR3 runs to 12 residues. This CDR3 is CASSSTNQPQHF. Written as DNA, the CDR3 is TGTGCCAGCAGCTCGACAAATCAGCCCCAGCATTTT. The variable domain in full, completed from reference TRBV7-9 and TRBJ1-5, reads DTGVSQNPRHKITKRGQNVTFRCDPISEHNRLYWYRQTLGQGPEFLTYFQNEAQLEKSRLLSDRFSAERPKGSFSTLEIQRTEQGDSAMYLCASSSTNQPQHFGDGTRLSIL.

This chain connects TRBV9 to TRBJ2-5; possibly TRBD2 for D (7 bases). The V end lost 0 bases, the J end lost 4 bases, and 13 bases lay between the germline ends. Germline V gene data show CDR1 as SGDLS and CDR2 as YYNGEE. This CDR3 region has 15 residues. In DNA form, the CDR3 reads TGTGCCAGCAGCGTAGCGGGGGGCCCGGTAGAGACCCAGTACTTC. It codes for CASSVAGGPVETQYF.

This rearrangement joins TRBV5-1 to TRBJ2-7; TRBD2 is a possible D gene (6 bases). From germline, CDR1 is SGHRS and CDR2 YFSETQ. The V and J ends lost 0 bases and 5 bases respectively, with 18 bases between them. The CDR3 covers 16 residues. The CDR3 nucleotides are TGCGCCAGCAGCTTGGAAGCGGGCGGCCCAACGGACGAGCAGTACTTC. Its protein is CASSLEAGGPTDEQYF.

The V and J genes are TRBV7-2 and TRBJ2-3; 10 bases match TRBD2. The trim removed 2 bases at V and 4 bases at J, leaving 9 bases unmatched. Germline CDR1 SGHTA, CDR2 FQGNSA. The CDR3 runs to 17 residues. The CDR3 DNA is TGTGCCAGCAGCTTAACATTAGCGGGGGGCGTATCAGATACGCAGTATTTT. It specifies CASSLTLAGGVSDTQYF.

The chain is built from TRBV4-3 and TRBJ2-7, with no clear D. This CDR3 has 13 residues. V was pared by 1 base and J by 6 bases, with 10 bases between. Germline V gene data show CDR1 as LGHNA and CDR2 as YSLEER. The CDR3 sequence: CASSQGGESEQYF. As DNA, the CDR3 is TGCGCCAGCAGCCAAGGAGGAGAATCCGAGCAGTACTTC.

This clone was observed a single time. V usage is TRBV7-7 and J usage is TRBJ2-2, with D perhaps matching TRBD1 (6 bases). The V gene's germline CDR1 is SSHAT and CDR2 FNYEAQ (reference sequence). Trimming removed 2 bases from V and 7 bases from J, with 17 bases in between. The CDR3 consists of 16 residues. The CDR3, as DNA: TGTGCCAGCAGCTTAACGTCAGGGGCCCCTATCGGGGAGCTGTTTTTT. Its translation: CASSLTSGAPIGELFF.